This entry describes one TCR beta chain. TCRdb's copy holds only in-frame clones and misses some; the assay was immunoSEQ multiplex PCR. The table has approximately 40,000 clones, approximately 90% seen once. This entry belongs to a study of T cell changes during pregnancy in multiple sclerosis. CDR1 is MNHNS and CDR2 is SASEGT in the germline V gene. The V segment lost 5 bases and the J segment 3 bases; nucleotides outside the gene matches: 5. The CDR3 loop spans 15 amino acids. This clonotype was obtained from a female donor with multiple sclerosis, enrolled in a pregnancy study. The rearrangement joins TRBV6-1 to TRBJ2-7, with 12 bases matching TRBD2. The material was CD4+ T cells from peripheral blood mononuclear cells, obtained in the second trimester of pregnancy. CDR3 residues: CASSPRLAGDYEQYF. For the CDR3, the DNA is TGTGCCAGCAGTCCACGACTAGCGGGAGACTACGAGCAGTACTTC.